The 15 T cell receptor beta chains given below trace back to one sample, sequenced in a study of T cell responses to AZD1222 COVID-19 vaccine. The method was immunoSEQ multiplex PCR; TCRdb's version includes in-frame clones alone and lacks a portion of them. The sample carries around 190,000 clones, roughly 92% recorded once. The specimen was peripheral blood, collected 28 days after the second AZD1222 dose. Receptors originate from an adult who received the AZD1222 COVID-19 vaccine.

The chain couples TRBV7-8 to TRBJ2-3; D is perhaps TRBD2 (6 bases). V was trimmed by 7 bases and J by 2 bases, leaving 22 bases between them. There are 17 residues in the CDR3. From germline, CDR1 is SGHVS and CDR2 FQNEAQ. In DNA form, the CDR3 reads TGTGCCAGCATACATAGACTAGGCCGCTCCGCCACAGATACGCAGTATTTT. Translating it yields CASIHRLGRSATDTQYF.

This chain joins TRBV10-3 and TRBJ2-7; D is possibly TRBD2 (6 bases). The CDR3 sequence is 15 residues long. Trimming took off 5 bases at V and 1 base at J, with 15 bases between the two ends. CDR1 is ENHRY, CDR2 SYGVKD, per germline. CDR3 loop: CAISSSGGFSYEQYF. The CDR3 DNA is TGTGCCATCAGTTCCTCTGGGGGGTTTTCCTACGAGCAGTACTTC.

The CDR3, as DNA: TGTGCCAGCAGCTTCGGAGGGGGTTCAGACACCATATATTTT. It codes for CASSFGGGSDTIYF. V is TRBV7-8 and J is TRBJ1-3; D possibly corresponds to TRBD1 (6 bases). The CDR3 totals 14 residues. With 3 bases removed from V and 8 bases from J, the gap between germline ends came to 14 bases. CDR1 and CDR2 from the germline V gene are SGHVS and FQNEAQ.

The chain links TRBV7-9 to TRBJ1-2; D may be TRBD1 (6 bases). There are 13 residues in the CDR3. CDR1 SEHNR and CDR2 FQNEAQ come from the germline V gene (reference sequence). The ends were cut back, 7 bases at V and 2 bases at J, with 11 bases in the middle. CDR3 DNA sequence: TGTGCCAGCAACACAGGGCCGAACTATGGCTACACCTTC. Translation: CASNTGPNYGYTF.

In its sample, this clone was seen once. This chain uses TRBV12-5 with TRBJ1-1; TRBD1 is a possible D gene (5 bases). Germline V gene data show CDR1 as LGHNT and CDR2 as FRNRAP. Trimming took off 1 base at V and 11 bases at J, with 11 bases between the two ends. This CDR3 spans 12 amino acids. CDR3 DNA sequence: TGTGCTAGTGGTTTGGATAGACAGTTGGCTTTCTTT. Its translation: CASGLDRQLAFF. The full variable domain, with the rest looked up from reference TRBV12-5 and TRBJ1-1, is DARVTQTPRHKVTEMGQEVTMRCQPILGHNTVFWYRQTMMQGLELLAYFRNRAPLDDSGMPKDRFSAEMPDATLATLKIQPSEPRDSAVYFCASGLDRQLAFFGQGTRLTVV.

The chain combines TRBV27 with TRBJ2-7; D may correspond to TRBD1 or TRBD2 (5 bases each). There are 14 residues in the CDR3. Germline V gives CDR1 MNHEY, CDR2 SMNVEV (reference sequence). V lost 4 bases to trimming and J lost 5 bases, with 15 bases between them. This chain's CDR3 is CASSSGTPEDEQYF. The CDR3 DNA reads as TGTGCCAGCAGTTCCGGGACCCCTGAGGACGAGCAGTACTTC.

The chain couples TRBV10-3 to TRBJ1-5; possible D gene TRBD1, 5 bases. V was pared by 0 bases and J by 4 bases, with 19 bases between. This CDR3 has 18 amino acids. Germline V gene data show CDR1 as ENHRY and CDR2 as SYGVKD. The CDR3 reads CAISESGYRGSTNQPQHF. The CDR3 nucleotides read TGTGCCATCAGTGAGTCGGGTTATAGGGGCTCTACGAATCAGCCCCAGCATTTT.

This clone was observed once. The chain couples TRBV15 to TRBJ2-7; TRBD2 agrees at 10 bases. The CDR3 is 17 amino acids. Germline CDR1 is LNHNV and CDR2 is YYDKDF (reference sequence). The junction had 7 bases not matched to a gene; V was cut back by 0 bases and J by 2 bases. CDR3 loop: CATSRDWGLASTYEQYF. CDR3 bases: TGTGCCACCAGCAGAGATTGGGGACTAGCGTCCACCTACGAGCAGTACTTC.

On this clone: The same CDR3 arises from other DNA sequences in this sample as well. The V gene is TRBV29-1, the J gene TRBJ1-5; 7 positions match TRBD1. Looked up from germline, CDR1 is SQVTM and CDR2 is ANQGSEA. Trimming removed 4 bases from V and 4 bases from J; junction bases left unmatched: 1. CDR3 length: 12 residues. The DNA for the CDR3 is TGCAGCGTTGCACAGGGGAATCAGCCCCAGCATTTT. It translates to CSVAQGNQPQHF. Complete variable domain (other parts from reference TRBV29-1 and TRBJ1-5): SAVISQKPSRDICQRGTSLTIQCQVDSQVTMMFWYRQQPGQSLTLIATANQGSEATYESGFVIDKFPISRPNLTFSTLTVSNMSPEDSSIYLCSVAQGNQPQHFGDGTRLSIL.

The chain is built from TRBV4-1 and TRBJ1-2; 7 bases fit TRBD1. The CDR3 contains 14 residues. The V and J ends lost 4 bases and 8 bases, in that order; junction bases with no gene match: 10. Germline CDR1 is MGHRA and CDR2 is YSYEKL. Written as DNA, the CDR3 is TGCGCCAGCAGCCCCTTAGGGACAGTGTACGGCTACACCTTC. The encoded protein is CASSPLGTVYGYTF.

The rearrangement uses TRBV2 and TRBJ2-1; 8 bases agree with TRBD2. The junction had 7 bases not matched to a gene; V was cut back by 2 bases and J by 4 bases. From germline, CDR1 is SNHLY and CDR2 FYNNEI. CDR3 size: 16 residues. CDR3 bases: TGTGCCAGCAGTGAACGGACGGGAGGGCGATACAATGAGCAGTTCTTC. Residues: CASSERTGGRYNEQFF.

The chain carries TRBV18 and TRBJ1-1; 7 bases map to TRBD1. Germline assignment: CDR1 KGHSH and CDR2 LQKENI. Germline trimming cut 4 bases from V and 4 bases from J; bases unmatched to any gene: 6. The CDR3 loop spans 14 amino acids. In DNA, the CDR3 is TGTGCCAGCTCACATAAGACAGGGTTCACTGAAGCTTTCTTT. Residues: CASSHKTGFTEAFF.

This chain joins TRBV27 and TRBJ1-5, with TRBD1 as a possible D gene (5 bases). V gave up 0 bases and J gave up 4 bases, with 13 bases separating them. The CDR3 consists of 16 residues. Germline CDR1 and CDR2: MNHEY and SMNVEV (reference sequence). The CDR3: CASSLSGGTVNQPQHF. The CDR3 nucleotides read TGTGCCAGCAGTTTATCGGGGGGTACCGTGAATCAGCCCCAGCATTTT.

The V and J genes are TRBV5-6 and TRBJ2-7; D may be TRBD1 (6 bases). Germline values: CDR1 SGHDT, CDR2 YYEEEE. The length of the CDR3 is 14 residues. The V end lost 2 bases, the J end lost 2 bases, and 11 bases lay between the germline ends. CDR3 region: CASSFTGFAYEQYF. CDR3 in DNA: TGTGCCAGCAGCTTTACAGGGTTTGCCTACGAGCAGTACTTC.

V and J are TRBV19 and TRBJ2-7; D not certain. The CDR3 runs 13 residues. Deletions cut 3 bases from V and 1 base from J, with 7 bases between. CDR1 LNHDA and CDR2 SQIVND come from the germline V gene (reference sequence). The CDR3 here is CASSIGPSYEQYF. The DNA for the CDR3 is TGTGCCAGTAGTATTGGTCCTTCCTACGAGCAGTACTTC.